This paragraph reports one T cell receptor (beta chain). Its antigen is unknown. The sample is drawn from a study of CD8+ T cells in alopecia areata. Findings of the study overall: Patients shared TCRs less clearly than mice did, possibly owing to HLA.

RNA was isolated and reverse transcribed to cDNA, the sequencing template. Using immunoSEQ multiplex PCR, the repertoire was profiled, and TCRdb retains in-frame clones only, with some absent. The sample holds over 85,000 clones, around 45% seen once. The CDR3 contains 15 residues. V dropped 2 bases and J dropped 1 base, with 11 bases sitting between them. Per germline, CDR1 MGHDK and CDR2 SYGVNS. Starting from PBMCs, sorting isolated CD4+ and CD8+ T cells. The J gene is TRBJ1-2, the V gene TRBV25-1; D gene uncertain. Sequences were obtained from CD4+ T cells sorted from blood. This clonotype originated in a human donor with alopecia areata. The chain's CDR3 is CASSEPEEGNYGYTF. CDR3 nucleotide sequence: TGTGCCAGCAGTGAACCTGAGGAAGGTAACTATGGCTACACCTTC.